The 10 T cell receptor beta chains below were found in one sample sequenced in a study of T-cell memory formation after mild COVID-19. MiXCR was run by TCRdb on the 5' RACE reads, yielding one entry per CDR3 protein. The sample yields approximately 240,000 distinct CDR3 sequences, 15% to 20% seen once. Sequences were obtained from PBMCs or a T cell subset sorted from them (not recorded which). The receptors come from a man aged 18 to 30 who had mild COVID-19 (a few samples of this study predate the infection). Cell type and time point are not known.

This clonotype was counted a few times. The rearrangement joins TRBV5-1 to TRBJ2-7, with a tentative D call TRBD1 (7 bases). Looked up from germline, CDR1 is SGHRS and CDR2 is YFSETQ. The CDR3 extends over 15 amino acids. The V end was cut by 4 bases, the J end by 1 base, with 15 bases between. In DNA form, the CDR3 reads TGCGCCAGCAGCGCGGGGACAGCTTATTCCTACGAGCAGTACTTC. Translated: CASSAGTAYSYEQYF.

At least ten counts were recorded for this clonotype. The rearrangement joins TRBV7-9 to TRBJ2-3, with D tentatively TRBD1 or TRBD2 (5 bases each). The CDR3 spans 15 residues. CDR1 and CDR2 (germline): SEHNR, FQNEAQ (reference sequence). Trimming pared 5 bases from V and 2 bases from J, leaving 14 bases between. CDR3 sequence: CASSLTSGATDTQYF. CDR3 DNA: TGTGCCAGCAGCCTAACATCCGGGGCCACAGATACGCAGTATTTT.

The V call is TRBV4-3, the J call TRBJ1-3; D unclear. CDR1 is LGHNA and CDR2 is YSLEER in the germline V gene. This CDR3 spans 17 amino acids. V was trimmed by 0 bases and J by 3 bases, leaving 15 bases between them. The CDR3 reads CASSQDETGRVGNTIYF. The DNA for the CDR3 is TGCGCCAGCAGCCAAGATGAGACCGGGAGGGTTGGAAACACCATATATTTT.

The chain employs TRBV7-2 and TRBJ1-1, with TRBD1 matching over 8 bases. Germline-derived CDR1 and CDR2 are SGHTA and FQGNSA. The CDR3 contains 15 residues. Losses at the gene ends were 4 bases for V and 4 bases for J; bases not matched to a gene: 8. The CDR3 spells CASSYAGQGATEAFF. The CDR3 nucleotides are TGTGCCAGCAGCTACGCGGGCCAGGGGGCCACTGAAGCTTTCTTT.

This clonotype has more than one count but fewer than ten. The chain couples TRBV7-3 to TRBJ1-5; D unresolved. V was clipped by 1 base and J by 2 bases, with 12 bases between them. CDR1 is SGHTA, CDR2 FQGTGA, per germline. The CDR3 covers 16 residues. For the CDR3, the DNA is TGTGCCAGCAGCTTAATCGCTCTCCGGGGCAATCAGCCCCAGCATTTT. This codes for CASSLIALRGNQPQHF.

A few counts support this clonotype. The chain combines TRBV20-1 with TRBJ1-1; D is unresolved. V was cut by 6 bases and J by 4 bases, with 12 bases left in between. CDR1 DFQATT and CDR2 SNEGSKA come from the germline V gene (reference sequence). The CDR3 is made up of 12 amino acids. The CDR3 loop reads CSAPGIATEAFF. The CDR3 nucleotides are TGCAGTGCGCCAGGTATCGCCACTGAAGCTTTCTTT.

This clonotype was recorded a few times. This chain connects TRBV20-1 to TRBJ1-2; D is undetermined. Germline V CDR1 and CDR2: DFQATT, SNEGSKA (reference sequence). The CDR3 is 14 amino acids. V lost 4 bases, J lost 4 bases, and 16 bases lay in between. CDR3 coding DNA: TGCAGTGCTAAGGAGGGCCCCGCGGCCTATGGCTACACCTTC. Its protein product is CSAKEGPAAYGYTF.

In this sample, this clonotype turned up a few times. This sequence joins TRBV3-1 and TRBJ1-5; TRBD1 matches 7 bases. The CDR3 is made up of 11 amino acids. The V and J ends lost 10 bases and 5 bases, in that order; junction bases with no gene match: 2. Germline V CDR1 and CDR2: LGHDT, YNNKEL (reference sequence). The CDR3, as DNA: TGTGCCACCAGGGGGGATCAGCCCCAGCATTTT. The encoded protein is CATRGDQPQHF.

A few counts support this clonotype. The V and J genes are TRBV5-4 and TRBJ2-7, with 10 bases matching TRBD1. Trimming removed 3 bases from V and 4 bases from J; junction bases left unmatched: 13. CDR3 length: 17 amino acids. Germline-derived CDR1 and CDR2 are SGHNT and YYREEE (reference sequence). This CDR3 is CASSSAPGTGVNYEQYF. In DNA, the CDR3 is TGTGCCAGCAGCTCGGCCCCCGGGACAGGGGTTAATTACGAGCAGTACTTC.

Worth noting for this clonotype: Germline is not matched at one junction end, which may reflect a read error. The chain carries TRBV4-3 and TRBJ2-3; maybe TRBD2 (6 bases). The CDR3 is 14 residues long. The germline V gene has CDR1 LGHNA and CDR2 YSLEER. CDR3 nucleotide sequence: TGCGCCAGCAGCCAGACTAGGACCACAGATACGAAGTATTTT. This sequence encodes CASSQTRTTDTKYF.